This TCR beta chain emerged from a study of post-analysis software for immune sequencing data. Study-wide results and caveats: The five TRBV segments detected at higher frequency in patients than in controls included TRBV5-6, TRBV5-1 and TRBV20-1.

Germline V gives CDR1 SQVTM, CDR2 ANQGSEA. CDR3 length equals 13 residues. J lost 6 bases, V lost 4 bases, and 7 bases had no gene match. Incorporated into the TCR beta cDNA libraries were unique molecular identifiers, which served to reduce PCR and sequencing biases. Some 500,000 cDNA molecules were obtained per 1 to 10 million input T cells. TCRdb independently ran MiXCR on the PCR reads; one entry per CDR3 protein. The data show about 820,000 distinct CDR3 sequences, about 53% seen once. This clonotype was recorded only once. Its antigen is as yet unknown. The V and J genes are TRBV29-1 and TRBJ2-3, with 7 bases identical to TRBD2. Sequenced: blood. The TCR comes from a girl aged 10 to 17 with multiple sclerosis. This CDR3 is CSVGGSPRDTQYF. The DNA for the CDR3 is TGCAGCGTTGGCGGGAGTCCGCGGGATACGCAGTATTTT.